The 8 T cell receptor beta chains listed next were all sequenced from one sample in a study of blood T cell repertoires in COVID-19. Method: immunoSEQ multiplex PCR; TCRdb's copy keeps in-frame clones and lacks some. The top ten clones hold less than 30% of a sample with roughly 120,000 clones, about 90% of them seen once. Sequencing was done on a sample of peripheral blood. The receptors derive from a woman aged 65 to 85 with acute or convalescent COVID-19.

The chain joins TRBV11-2 to TRBJ1-3, with 9 positions matching TRBD1. The junction had 5 bases not matched to a gene; V was cut back by 5 bases and J by 9 bases. Germline V lookup: CDR1 SGHAT, CDR2 FQNNGV. This CDR3 has 13 amino acids. CDR3 bases: TGTGCCAGCAGCCGGACAGGGGAAGTCACCATATATTTT. Protein sequence: CASSRTGEVTIYF.

The chain carries TRBV10-3 and TRBJ2-1, with unresolved D. This CDR3 region has 16 residues. Germline lookup yields CDR1 ENHRY and CDR2 SYGVKD. The V end was cut by 1 base, the J end by 0 bases, with 10 bases between. CDR3 DNA: TGTGCCATCAGTGAGTTAAGCGTCGCCTCCTACAATGAGCAGTTCTTC. Its translation is CAISELSVASYNEQFF.

The CDR3 DNA sequence: TGTGCCAGCCATAGACAGCTGAACACTGAAGCTTTCTTT. It codes for CASHRQLNTEAFF. This chain connects TRBV6-5 to TRBJ1-1, with a possible D match to TRBD1 (5 bases). V lost 8 bases and J lost 0, with 10 bases in between. This CDR3 has 13 amino acids. Germline V CDR1 and CDR2: MNHEY, SVGAGI.

The chain uses TRBV5-1 and TRBJ1-6; possibly TRBD1 for D (6 bases). Looked up from germline, CDR1 is SGHRS and CDR2 is YFSETQ. V lost 3 bases to trimming and J lost 6 bases, with 16 bases between them. The CDR3 loop spans 16 amino acids. The CDR3 DNA follows: TGCGCCAGCAGCTCGACAGCCGGGACACCTAATTCACCCCTCCACTTT. Amino acid sequence: CASSSTAGTPNSPLHF.

The genes are TRBV3-1 (or the pseudogene TRBV3-2) and TRBJ2-1; 10 bases agree with TRBD1. The CDR3 length is 14 residues. V was pared by 3 bases and J by 8 bases, with 4 bases of the junction left unmatched. Germline CDR1 and CDR2: LGHDT and YNNKEL (reference sequence). CDR3 region: CASSHWDRGHEQFF. The CDR3 bases are TGTGCCAGCAGCCATTGGGACAGGGGCCATGAGCAGTTCTTC.

This chain connects TRBV2 to TRBJ1-2; TRBD1 might be the D (6 bases). V lost 6 bases to trimming and J lost 8 bases, with 13 bases between them. Germline V lookup: CDR1 SNHLY, CDR2 FYNNEI. The CDR3 totals 12 residues. This CDR3 reads CASRRQEEGYTF. DNA of the CDR3: TGTGCCAGCAGGAGACAGGAGGAGGGCTACACCTTC.

The V call is TRBV5-1, the J call TRBJ1-1; no reliable D call. The CDR3 spans 14 residues. Germline CDR1 is SGHRS and CDR2 is YFSETQ. Deletions cut 0 bases from V and 6 bases from J, with 12 bases between. The CDR3 spells CASSLGSLGAEAFF. The CDR3 nucleotides read TGCGCCAGCAGCTTGGGCTCCTTGGGCGCTGAAGCTTTCTTT.

The chain combines TRBV28 with TRBJ2-5; 8 bases map to TRBD2. The CDR3 totals 14 residues. Per the germline V gene, CDR1 is MDHEN and CDR2 is SYDVKM. With 6 bases clipped from V and 5 bases from J, the junction kept 8 bases outside the gene matches. This CDR3 reads CASSPGGARETQYF. The CDR3 coding sequence is TGTGCCAGCAGCCCCGGGGGGGCAAGGGAGACCCAGTACTTC.